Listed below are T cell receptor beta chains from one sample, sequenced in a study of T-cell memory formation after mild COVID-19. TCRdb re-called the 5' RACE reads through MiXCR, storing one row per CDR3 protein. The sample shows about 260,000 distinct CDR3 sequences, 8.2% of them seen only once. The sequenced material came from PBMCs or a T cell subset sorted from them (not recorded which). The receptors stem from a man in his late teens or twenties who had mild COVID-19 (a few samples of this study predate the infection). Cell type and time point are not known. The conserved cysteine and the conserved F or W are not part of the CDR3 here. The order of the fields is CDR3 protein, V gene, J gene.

cdr3_aa: ASSVAESYEQY
v_call: TRBV6-5
j_call: TRBJ2-7

cdr3_aa: ASIKDRPLSTDTQY
v_call: TRBV6-6
j_call: TRBJ2-3

cdr3_aa: ASSLVGDRGGGYT
v_call: TRBV7-2
j_call: TRBJ1-2

cdr3_aa: ASSGTLADYGYT
v_call: TRBV12-3/TRBV12-4
j_call: TRBJ1-2

cdr3_aa: ASSQGPSGEHIQY
v_call: TRBV3-1
j_call: TRBJ2-4

cdr3_aa: ASSHLGRQGYNEQF
v_call: TRBV4-1
j_call: TRBJ2-1

cdr3_aa: ASSFEHSYGYT
v_call: TRBV12-3/TRBV12-4
j_call: TRBJ1-2

cdr3_aa: ASSEQGDGAKNIQY
v_call: TRBV5-1
j_call: TRBJ2-4

cdr3_aa: ASSTDREWGNTEAF
v_call: TRBV7-8
j_call: TRBJ1-1

cdr3_aa: ASLRAGVQKEQF
v_call: TRBV12-3/TRBV12-4
j_call: TRBJ2-1

cdr3_aa: ASSPGSDYGYT
v_call: TRBV18
j_call: TRBJ1-2

cdr3_aa: SADGPGRDRGFVQY
v_call: TRBV20-1
j_call: TRBJ2-7

cdr3_aa: ASSFGGKGYT
v_call: TRBV28
j_call: TRBJ1-2

cdr3_aa: ASSPRGLADSYNEQF
v_call: TRBV7-3
j_call: TRBJ2-1

cdr3_aa: ASSVRHRYTDTQY
v_call: TRBV9
j_call: TRBJ2-3

cdr3_aa: ASSSDRGLGYT
v_call: TRBV12-3/TRBV12-4
j_call: TRBJ1-2

cdr3_aa: ASSGGWGGVQEQF
v_call: TRBV5-4
j_call: TRBJ2-1

cdr3_aa: ASSTGTGELF
v_call: TRBV7-9
j_call: TRBJ2-2

cdr3_aa: ASSQWGPGNTIY
v_call: TRBV3-1
j_call: TRBJ1-3

cdr3_aa: ASNRGQTYEQY
v_call: TRBV7-2
j_call: TRBJ2-7

cdr3_aa: ASSPSGIRNEKLF
v_call: TRBV7-8
j_call: TRBJ1-4

cdr3_aa: ASSLEWGPNQPQH
v_call: TRBV5-1
j_call: TRBJ1-5

cdr3_aa: ASSSSGTGYGYT
v_call: TRBV5-1
j_call: TRBJ1-2

cdr3_aa: ASSSRTSGGLTDTQY
v_call: TRBV5-1
j_call: TRBJ2-3

cdr3_aa: ASSDLGTTATTEAF
v_call: TRBV6-2/TRBV6-3
j_call: TRBJ1-1

cdr3_aa: ASSQASDWGRRDYGYT
v_call: TRBV4-3
j_call: TRBJ1-2

cdr3_aa: ASSVGVADTQY
v_call: TRBV9
j_call: TRBJ2-3

cdr3_aa: ASMAGKPNTEAF
v_call: TRBV19
j_call: TRBJ1-1

cdr3_aa: ATRGGASELF
v_call: TRBV15
j_call: TRBJ1-4

cdr3_aa: ASSLEFGFAELF
v_call: TRBV7-6
j_call: TRBJ2-2

cdr3_aa: ASGLPRTANTIY
v_call: TRBV12-5
j_call: TRBJ1-3

cdr3_aa: ASSPGTGHNEQF
v_call: TRBV12-3/TRBV12-4
j_call: TRBJ2-1

cdr3_aa: ASSQVGYSNQPQH
v_call: TRBV4-1
j_call: TRBJ1-5

cdr3_aa: SARDTEILPMNTEAF
v_call: TRBV20-1
j_call: TRBJ1-1

cdr3_aa: ASAPGGTDTQY
v_call: TRBV6-6
j_call: TRBJ2-3

cdr3_aa: ASSRNQGLDEQF
v_call: TRBV11-2
j_call: TRBJ2-1

cdr3_aa: ASSSLGNEQF
v_call: TRBV7-9
j_call: TRBJ2-1

cdr3_aa: ASSVEGGGNTIY
v_call: TRBV9
j_call: TRBJ1-3

cdr3_aa: ASRHDGGVTDTQY
v_call: TRBV6-5
j_call: TRBJ2-3

cdr3_aa: AWSQETSHEPQH
v_call: TRBV30
j_call: TRBJ1-5

cdr3_aa: ASSLGSAQDEQY
v_call: TRBV4-1
j_call: TRBJ2-7

cdr3_aa: ASSLAGGSNIQY
v_call: TRBV11-2
j_call: TRBJ2-4

cdr3_aa: ASSQVIHPDPAVTQY
v_call: TRBV4-1
j_call: TRBJ2-3

cdr3_aa: ASSPPGEGRTGELF
v_call: TRBV6-6
j_call: TRBJ2-2